This passage covers 3 T cell receptor beta chains from one sample sequenced in a study of cytomegalovirus exposure and HLA in healthy donors. Data came from immunoSEQ multiplex PCR; TCRdb stores just in-frame clones and leaves some out. The sample holds fewer than 120,000 clones, 70% to 90% seen once. Sequenced input: PBMCs. Receptor source: a woman between 25 and 40 years old in good health and CMV-seropositive.

The chain uses TRBV2 and TRBJ1-4; no reliable D call. The CDR3 consists of 14 residues. Between the trimmed V and J ends, which lost 8 bases and 8 bases, there was a span of 18 bases. Germline CDR1 SNHLY, CDR2 FYNNEI. As DNA, the CDR3 is TGTGCCAGCCGGCCGGTGGGAGGGTTCGAAAAACTGTTTTTT. Translation: CASRPVGGFEKLFF.

The rearrangement uses TRBV2 and TRBJ2-3; 12 bases align to TRBD2. Germline trimming cut 6 bases from V and 0 bases from J; bases unmatched to any gene: 4. Germline CDR1 is SNHLY and CDR2 is FYNNEI. This CDR3 region has 16 residues. The CDR3 loop reads CASSAGTSGSTDTQYF. Here the CDR3 DNA reads TGTGCCAGCAGCGCCGGGACTAGCGGGAGCACAGATACGCAGTATTTT.

The gene calls are TRBV7-3 and TRBJ2-1, with 9 bases identical to TRBD1. The CDR3 spans 15 residues. Germline V gene lookup returns CDR1 SGHTA and CDR2 FQGTGA. Unmatched junction bases numbered 4, after V lost 3 bases and J lost 4 bases. CDR3 amino acids: CASSLEGQGYNEQFF. As DNA, the CDR3 is TGTGCCAGCAGCTTGGAGGGACAGGGTTACAATGAGCAGTTCTTC.